The following is a TCR beta chain sequence with its context. The antigen is undetermined. This specimen belongs to a study of beta chain features in type 1 diabetes. Study overall: Summed over all samples, the examined sorted cells came to 95 million to 120 million.

Of the isolated RNA, all was reverse transcribed, and so the sequenced material was expressed TCRB transcripts. TCRdb's table, derived via immunoSEQ multiplex PCR, lists solely in-frame clones and lacks some. In the table there are approximately 170,000 clones, approximately 8.4% of which are singletons. Trimming cost V 3 bases and J 0 bases, with 10 bases left between them. The CDR3 has 15 residues. The germline V gene encodes CDR1 SEHNR and CDR2 FQNEAQ (reference sequence). Points from the study as a whole: Patients and controls would share equally any PCR tilt toward shorter templates. Compared to healthy donors, patients appeared to have naive, central memory and Treg TCRB repertoires that were more alike.

This sequence originates from a woman aged 18-29 years in good health. The chain is built from TRBV7-9 and TRBJ2-3, with D uncertain. The material sequenced was central memory CD4+ T cells from blood. Here the CDR3 reads CASSFRSPSTDTQYF. CDR3 in DNA: TGTGCCAGCAGCTTTCGGTCGCCTAGCACAGATACGCAGTATTTT.